The clone carrying this T cell receptor beta chain was observed a handful of times. Donor samples were obtained from healthy Caucasian individuals from Russia, aged roughly 6 to 95. They isolated at least 6 million PBMCs from each sample. The sample originates from a study of blood T cells in healthy people across ages. Sample-barcoded 5' priming and a J-beta primer mix drove a second PCR of about 7 to 11 cycles. A template-switch adaptor with 12 random nucleotides tagged each cDNA molecule. Paired-end reads containing CDR3 totaled no fewer than 3 million for each sample. MiXCR was run by TCRdb on the 5' RACE reads, yielding one entry per CDR3 protein. The repertoire consists of 1.6 million or so distinct CDR3 sequences, with about 31% occurring once and the leading ten covering about 11%. This CDR3 spans 17 amino acids. Germline V CDR1 and CDR2: SGDLS, YYNGEE. J lost 1 base, V lost 0 bases, and 6 bases had no gene match.

Sample: blood. The V and J genes are TRBV9 and TRBJ2-1; 8 positions agree with TRBD2. This TCR came from a woman in her thirties in good health. This CDR3 reads CASSVATAGASYNEQFF. For the CDR3, the DNA is TGTGCCAGCAGCGTAGCTACAGCGGGAGCTTCCTACAATGAGCAGTTCTTC.